The 21 T cell receptor beta chains presented below share a single source sample, sequenced in a study of T cells in Graves' hyperthyroidism and ophthalmopathy. Amplified TCR beta CDR3 regions derived from RNA transcripts. The HTBI set primed first-round TCR CDR3 RT-PCR. TCRdb re-called the multiplex PCR reads with MiXCR, one entry per CDR3 protein. The sample contains about 500,000 distinct CDR3 sequences, approximately 16% of which appear only once. Sequenced sample: blood. All receptors come from a woman aged 30 to 39 with Graves' ophthalmopathy.

This clonotype was counted at least ten times. The V and J genes are TRBV28 and TRBJ2-5, with TRBD2 matching 13 bases. From germline, CDR1 is MDHEN and CDR2 SYDVKM. CDR3 size: 19 residues. V shed 2 bases, J shed 4 bases, and the junction held 13 bases outside the gene matches. The CDR3 loop reads CASSLSMGTSGVPTETQYF. CDR3 coding DNA: TGTGCCAGCAGTTTAAGTATGGGGACTAGCGGGGTCCCCACAGAGACCCAGTACTTC. Using reference TRBV28 and TRBJ2-5 for the parts outside the CDR3, the full variable domain is DVKVTQSSRYLVKRTGEKVFLECVQDMDHENMFWYRQDPGLGLRLIYFSYDVKMKEKGDIPEGYSVSREKKERFSLILESASTNQTSMYLCASSLSMGTSGVPTETQYFGPGTRLLVL.

The chain recombines TRBV4-2 with TRBJ1-2; D is undetermined. The germline V gene encodes CDR1 LGHNA and CDR2 YNFKEQ. Trimming stripped 0 bases from V and 8 bases from J, with 10 bases between. This CDR3 is 13 amino acids long. The DNA for the CDR3 is TGTGCCAGCAGCCAAGATAGTGTAGTGGGCTACACCTTC. Amino acid sequence: CASSQDSVVGYTF.

There are many counts of this clonotype. The rearrangement uses TRBV7-2 and TRBJ2-4; D unresolved. The germline V gene has CDR1 SGHTA and CDR2 FQGNSA. This CDR3 spans 16 amino acids. Trimming cost V 1 base and J 0 bases, with 10 bases left between them. The CDR3 nucleotides are TGTGCCAGCAGCTTAGGATTGGGTAGAGCCAAAAACATTCAGTACTTC. It translates to CASSLGLGRAKNIQYF.

This clonotype was seen repeatedly, ten times or more. As DNA, the CDR3 is TGTGCCAGCAGACTGGGGGCGCGCCAAGAGACCCAGTACTTC. Encoded protein: CASRLGARQETQYF. The J gene is TRBJ2-5, the V gene TRBV12-3 or TRBV12-4; D may be TRBD1 (6 bases). The CDR3 runs to 14 residues. The V and J ends lost 6 bases and 1 base respectively, with 12 bases between them.

The chain couples TRBV7-9 to TRBJ2-2; the D gene is possibly TRBD1 (6 bases). CDR1 is SEHNR, CDR2 FQNEAQ, per germline (reference sequence). This CDR3 spans 13 amino acids. V was pared by 6 bases and J by 5 bases, with 10 bases between. CDR3 in amino acids: CASRNQGTGELFF. DNA of the CDR3: TGTGCCAGCAGGAATCAGGGGACCGGGGAGCTGTTTTTT. The full variable domain, in which reference TRBV7-9 and TRBJ2-2 provide the parts outside the CDR3, is DTGVSQNPRHKITKRGQNVTFRCDPISEHNRLYWYRQTLGQGPEFLTYFQNEAQLEKSRLLSDRFSAERPKGSFSTLEIQRTEQGDSAMYLCASRNQGTGELFFGEGSRLTVL.

This clonotype was seen at least ten times. The chain uses TRBV28 and TRBJ1-1, with 11 bases aligning to TRBD1. Germline CDR1 reads MDHEN; CDR2 reads SYDVKM. This CDR3 comprises 16 residues. V lost 7 bases, J lost 3 bases, and 10 bases stayed unmatched. The CDR3: CASTGQGAGEDTEAFF. The CDR3 nucleotides read TGTGCCAGCACAGGACAGGGGGCGGGGGAGGACACTGAAGCTTTCTTT.

The V call is TRBV24-1, the J call TRBJ2-2; 13 nucleotides agree with TRBD2. This CDR3 region has 19 residues. The ends lost 3 bases at V and 0 bases at J; junction bases unmatched: 6. Germline V gene data show CDR1 as KGHDR and CDR2 as SFDVKD. The CDR3 sequence: CATSDAGLAGVPNTGELFF. The CDR3 nucleotides read TGTGCCACCAGTGATGCTGGACTAGCGGGAGTTCCGAACACCGGGGAGCTGTTTTTT.

J is TRBJ2-2 and V is TRBV6-1; D not certain. The germline V and J ends were trimmed by 2 bases and 4 bases, with 5 bases remaining between them. Germline V lookup: CDR1 MNHNS, CDR2 SASEGT. The CDR3 has 13 amino acids. The CDR3 reads CASSEWGTGELFF. The CDR3 DNA is TGTGCCAGCAGTGAATGGGGCACCGGGGAGCTGTTTTTT.

The CDR3 sequence: CSVVGLSETQYF. DNA of the CDR3: TGCAGCGTGGTGGGGCTTTCCGAGACCCAGTACTTC. The gene calls are TRBV29-1 and TRBJ2-5; D may be TRBD1 (5 bases). Germline CDR1 SQVTM, CDR2 ANQGSEA. CDR3 size: 12 residues. Deletions cut 6 bases from V and 5 bases from J, with 13 bases between.

The chain carries TRBV5-8 and TRBJ2-7; D is undetermined. Between the trimmed V and J ends, which lost 1 base and 2 bases, there was a span of 10 bases. The CDR3 length is 14 residues. Per germline, CDR1 SGHTS and CDR2 YDEGEE. CDR3 region: CASSLMIGPYEQYF. CDR3 sequence (DNA): TGTGCCAGCAGCTTGATGATCGGACCCTACGAGCAGTACTTC.

The chain links TRBV7-8 to TRBJ1-3, with D perhaps matching TRBD1 (5 bases). V was trimmed by 1 base and J by 2 bases, leaving 9 bases between them. Germline CDR1 SGHVS, CDR2 FQNEAQ. The CDR3 has 15 amino acids. The chain's CDR3 is CASSLGVGAGNTIYF. The CDR3 DNA is TGTGCCAGCAGCTTAGGGGTAGGGGCTGGAAACACCATATATTTT. Drawing the rest from reference TRBV7-8 and TRBJ1-3, the complete variable domain is GAGVSQSPRYKVAKRGQDVALRCDPISGHVSLFWYQQALGQGPEFLTYFQNEAQLDKSGLPSDRFFAERPEGSVSTLKIQRTQQEDSAVYLCASSLGVGAGNTIYFGEGSWLTVV.

The chain uses TRBV19 and TRBJ2-5; 10 bases are a match to TRBD2. Trimming cost V 10 bases and J 4 bases; bases outside gene matches: 6. Germline loops: CDR1 LNHDA, CDR2 SQIVND (reference sequence). The CDR3 length is 13 residues. The chain's CDR3 is CATLAGVGETQYF. CDR3 nucleotides: TGTGCCACCCTAGCGGGAGTCGGAGAGACCCAGTACTTC.

This clonotype was counted at least ten times. The J gene is TRBJ2-3, the V gene TRBV6-2 or TRBV6-3, with D perhaps matching TRBD2 (6 bases). Deletions cut 5 bases from V and 0 bases from J, with 21 bases between. The CDR3 length is 18 residues. Germline-derived CDR1 and CDR2 are MNHEY and SVGEGT. The DNA of the CDR3 is TGTGCCAGCAGTCATGACATGAGGAGGGCAACTAGCACAGATACGCAGTATTTT. This codes for CASSHDMRRATSTDTQYF.

In nucleotides, the CDR3 is TGTGCCAGCAGCCTTGGACAGGGCGAGCTGTTTTTT. Translation: CASSLGQGELFF. V gene TRBV12-3 or TRBV12-4 combines with J gene TRBJ2-2; 8 bases line up with TRBD1. V shed 6 bases and J 11 bases; nucleotides not matched to a gene: 5. The CDR3 extends over 12 amino acids.

This clonotype was seen at least ten times. The chain recombines TRBV7-8 with TRBJ2-1; D is possibly TRBD1 (6 bases). The germline V gene has CDR1 SGHVS and CDR2 FQNEAQ. Between the trimmed V and J ends, which lost 5 bases and 14 bases, there was a span of 16 bases. The CDR3 loop spans 12 amino acids. Here the CDR3 DNA reads TGTGCCAGCAGCGGAACAGGGATACCCAAGTTCTTC. Translating gives CASSGTGIPKFF.

V and J are TRBV10-3 and TRBJ2-7; 9 bases agree with TRBD1. Germline V gene data show CDR1 as ENHRY and CDR2 as SYGVKD. The V segment lost 3 bases and the J segment 3 bases; nucleotides outside the gene matches: 6. This CDR3 region has 15 residues. DNA for the CDR3: TGTGCCATCAGTGACGGGACAGGGAAGGTCTACGAGCAGTACTTC. Amino acids: CAISDGTGKVYEQYF.

The table lists this clonotype with many counts. The CDR3 nucleotides read TGCGCCAGCAGCTTGGGAGGGGCGCAGGGAGCTTTCTTT. This gives the protein CASSLGGAQGAFF. The V and J genes are TRBV5-1 and TRBJ1-1; possible D gene TRBD1, 5 bases. Germline CDR1 is SGHRS and CDR2 is YFSETQ. V was trimmed by 0 bases and J by 10 bases, leaving 13 bases between them. The CDR3 has 13 amino acids.

This clonotype showed up just a few times. The gene calls are TRBV19 and TRBJ1-2; D is undetermined. Germline lookup yields CDR1 LNHDA and CDR2 SQIVND (reference sequence). The CDR3 is 12 residues long. The V and J ends lost 6 bases and 8 bases respectively, with 13 bases between them. The CDR3 DNA is TGTGCCAGTAGAGGAGGAGTGGAGGGCTACACCTTC. Its translation is CASRGGVEGYTF.

The chain recombines TRBV5-6 with TRBJ2-1; perhaps TRBD2 as D (5 bases). From germline, CDR1 is SGHDT and CDR2 YYEEEE. Deletions cut 2 bases from V and 8 bases from J, with 20 bases between. The CDR3 loop spans 16 amino acids. The chain's CDR3 is CASSLKPRAADDEQFF. Written as DNA, the CDR3 is TGTGCCAGCAGCTTAAAACCGAGGGCAGCCGACGATGAGCAGTTCTTC.

About this clonotype itself: A read error may explain this, as a much larger clone is one base away. This rearrangement joins TRBV29-1 to TRBJ1-1; TRBD1 is a possible D gene (6 bases). Per the germline V gene, CDR1 is SQVTM and CDR2 is ANQGSEA. The V end was cut by 3 bases, the J end by 5 bases, with 10 bases between. The length of the CDR3 is 12 residues. The CDR3 sequence is CSVDPRGTEAFF. Written as DNA, the CDR3 is TGCAGCGTTGATCCAAGGGGGACTGAAGCTTTCTTT.

Remarks on this clonotype: It may be a read error: a sequence one base away is much more abundant. V is TRBV18 and J is TRBJ2-7, with TRBD2 matching 13 bases. Per germline, CDR1 KGHSH and CDR2 LQKENI. This CDR3 spans 16 amino acids. CDR3 DNA: TGTGCCTGCTCTCAATTGGGACTAGCGGGAATCTACGAGCAGTACTTC. Its protein is CACSQLGLAGIYEQYF.